A selection of T cell receptor beta chains follows, all from one sample in a study of blood T cell repertoires in COVID-19. Clones were sequenced by immunoSEQ multiplex PCR, and TCRdb holds only the in-frame ones, with some missing. The sample lists some 26,000 clones, around 74% occurring once. Sequencing was carried out using peripheral blood. The origin of the receptors is a man aged 45-65 years with COVID-19, enrolled during active disease. Each CDR3 is given with its conserved first and last residue. D genes are given only for firm matches. Not every row has a clone size; where given, it reads once, few, many or a size class.

v_gene	abundance	d_gene	j_gene	CDR3nt	CDR3aa
TRBV6-5	.	.	TRBJ1-4	TGTGCCAGCAGCCTAACAGGGTTTAATGAAAAACTGTTTTTT	CASSLTGFNEKLFF
TRBV29-1	.	.	TRBJ1-2	TGCAGCGTTGATCAGGGCCCTTGGTTGGGCTACACCTTC	CSVDQGPWLGYTF
TRBV5-6	.	.	TRBJ1-1	TGTGCCAGCAGCTTGGCCCAGGGGCGAACTGAAGCTTTCTTT	CASSLAQGRTEAFF
TRBV9	.	TRBD1	TRBJ2-2	TGTGCCAGCAGCGCCGGGACAGGGGGCTACACCGGGGAGCTGTTTTTT	CASSAGTGGYTGELFF
TRBV5-8	few	.	TRBJ2-5	TGTGCCAGCAGCTTGGTCAGGGTAGGGAGGGAGACCCAGTACTTC	CASSLVRVGRETQYF
TRBV19	.	.	TRBJ1-4	TGTGCCAGTACCTCGTGGGGGAGGACTAATGAAAAACTGTTTTTT	CASTSWGRTNEKLFF
TRBV2	few	TRBD2	TRBJ2-7	TGTGCCAGCAGACGCGGACTAGCGGTCTCCTACGAGCAGTACTTC	CASRRGLAVSYEQYF
TRBV21-1	.	.	TRBJ2-5	TGTGCCAGTGGCCCCGAAGAGACCCAGTACTTC	CASGPEETQYF
TRBV3-1/TRBV3-2	.	.	TRBJ1-2	TGTGCCAGCAGCCCGGATCCAGCGGGGGACTACGGGGGCTACACCTTC	CASSPDPAGDYGGYTF
TRBV29-1	.	.	TRBJ2-5	TGCAGCGCATCGGGGAGGGAGACCCAGTACTTC	CSASGRETQYF
TRBV6-5	.	.	TRBJ1-1	TGTGCCAGCAGTTGGACCCGCGGGACCGAAGCTTTCTTT	CASSWTRGTEAFF
TRBV2	.	.	TRBJ2-2	TGTGCCAGCAGTACAGGGTCCGGGGAGCTGTTTTTT	CASSTGSGELFF